A selection of T cell receptor beta chains follows, all from one sample in a study of T-cell memory formation after mild COVID-19. TCRdb passed the 5' RACE reads through MiXCR, listing each CDR3 protein once. The repertoire consists of some 350,000 distinct CDR3 sequences, with 15% to 20% occurring once and the leading ten covering 20% to 25%. The sequenced sample consisted of PBMCs or a T cell subset sorted from them (not recorded which). These receptors all come from a man aged 18 to 30 who had mild COVID-19 (a few samples of this study predate the infection). Cell type and time point are not known. Each CDR3 is given with its conserved first and last residue. Each record gives: CDR3 DNA, CDR3 protein, clone size, D gene, J gene, CDR3 length, V gene. D genes are given only for firm matches. The listing skips clone size in some rows; elsewhere it reads once, few, many or a size class.

TGCGCCAGCAGCCAGGGCGAACTAGCGGGGGGAACTAGCACAGATACGCAGTATTTT,CASSQGELAGGTSTDTQYF,-,TRBD2,TRBJ2-3,19,TRBV4-3
TGTGCCAGCAGGGCTCAGGGGGCCGGAAACACTGAAGCTTTCTTT,CASRAQGAGNTEAFF,few,TRBD1,TRBJ1-1,15,TRBV6-4
TGTGCCAGCAGCTTACTTCTATCCGGAGCGTTCTTC,CASSLLLSGAFF,many,-,TRBJ2-1,12,TRBV5-8
TGTGCCAGCAGCTCAAATGTGGGGTCCCGGGTGATCTTC,CASSSNVGSRVIF,-,-,TRBJ2-1,13,TRBV7-3
TGTGCCAGCACTATGGGCGTTACGGACTATGGCTACACCTTC,CASTMGVTDYGYTF,-,-,TRBJ1-2,14,TRBV6-1
TGCAGTGCTAGAGATACAGGGTGGGAGACCCAGTACTTC,CSARDTGWETQYF,-,-,TRBJ2-5,13,TRBV20-1
TGCGCCAGCAGCTTGGCCAGGCAGGGGAGCACTGAAGCTTTCTTT,CASSLARQGSTEAFF,-,-,TRBJ1-1,15,TRBV5-1
TGTGCCAGCTCACCCGGGACTAGCGGGGGGCCAACAGGAGAGACCCAGTACTTC,CASSPGTSGGPTGETQYF,few,TRBD2,TRBJ2-5,18,TRBV18
TGTGCCAGCAGTTTCAGCCCGAACACTGAAGCTTTCTTT,CASSFSPNTEAFF,many,-,TRBJ1-1,13,TRBV12-3/TRBV12-4
TGTGCCAGCAGTTTCACAGGGGTCGGTCAGCCCCAGCATTTT,CASSFTGVGQPQHF,-,TRBD1,TRBJ1-5,14,TRBV27
TGTGCCAGCACAAGACAGGGGGGAACTGAAGCTTTCTTT,CASTRQGGTEAFF,-,TRBD1,TRBJ1-1,13,TRBV12-3/TRBV12-4
TGCAGTGCTAGAGAGGGGCTAGCTCAGCCCCAGCATTTT,CSAREGLAQPQHF,few,-,TRBJ1-5,13,TRBV20-1
TGTGCCAGCAGCTTGGGGGGGTCCACATACTACGAGCAGTACTTC,CASSLGGSTYYEQYF,many,TRBD2,TRBJ2-7,15,TRBV7-8
TGCAGTGCTAGAGTCCCGGCGGAGGGCTACACCTTC,CSARVPAEGYTF,-,-,TRBJ1-2,12,TRBV20-1
TGTGCTAGTGGTTCCCCTCAGGCTAACTATGGCTACACCTTC,CASGSPQANYGYTF,-,-,TRBJ1-2,14,TRBV12-5
TGCGCCAGCAGCTTATCGGGGGCTTCAGATACGCAGTATTTT,CASSLSGASDTQYF,few,-,TRBJ2-3,14,TRBV5-1
TGTGCCAGCAGCTTAGCTGGCCAAGAAGATACGCAGTATTTT,CASSLAGQEDTQYF,-,-,TRBJ2-3,14,TRBV7-2
TGTGCCAGTAGTATTCCGTTTGGGGACACGTTCTACGAGCAGTACTTC,CASSIPFGDTFYEQYF,-,-,TRBJ2-7,16,TRBV19
TGTGCCAGCCAGGACAGGGGAGATACGCAGTATTTT,CASQDRGDTQYF,-,TRBD1,TRBJ2-3,12,TRBV6-5
TGTGCCAGCTCACCCCCCGGGGGACGGACGGAGGCTTTCTTT,CASSPPGGRTEAFF,few,-,TRBJ1-1,14,TRBV18
TGTGCCAGCAGCCGAGGGACAGGGGACTATGGCTACAGCTTC,CASSRGTGDYGYSF,-,TRBD1,TRBJ1-2,14,TRBV7-9
TGTGCCAGCAGATTCGTAGGGTGGGCCGGGGAGCTGTTTTTT,CASRFVGWAGELFF,-,-,TRBJ2-2,14,TRBV6-5
TGTGCCAGCAGTTCACGACCCAACACAGATACGCAGTATTTT,CASSSRPNTDTQYF,many,-,TRBJ2-3,14,TRBV12-3/TRBV12-4
TGTGCCAGCAGCCAAGAGGGGACTAGGTTTTACTTC,CASSQEGTRFYF,few,TRBD2,TRBJ2-5,12,TRBV3-1
TGTGCCAGCAGTGAGGGGCGGAGCACAGATACGCAGTATTTT,CASSEGRSTDTQYF,many,-,TRBJ2-3,14,TRBV6-4
TGTGCCACCAGTGGAGAAACAGGGGGTTACAATGAGCAGTTCTTC,CATSGETGGYNEQFF,many,TRBD1,TRBJ2-1,15,TRBV24-1
TGCAGCGTTGCCCCCAGGGGACGACACAATGAGCAGTTCTTC,CSVAPRGRHNEQFF,few,-,TRBJ2-1,14,TRBV29-1
TGTGCCAGCAGTCCACCGGGACTAGGGTCAGATACGCAGTATTTT,CASSPPGLGSDTQYF,few,TRBD2,TRBJ2-3,15,TRBV12-3/TRBV12-4
TGTGCTAGCAGCTTACCCGTGGCAAACGGACAGGGGGCAATCGGGGAGCTGTTTTTT,CASSLPVANGQGAIGELFF,-,TRBD1,TRBJ2-2,19,TRBV7-7
TGTGCCAGCAGCCTCTACGTTTCGGGGGAGCAGTTCTTC,CASSLYVSGEQFF,-,-,TRBJ2-1,13,TRBV4-2
TGTGCCAGCAAGCTTATTCAAAGCGGGGCCTACGAGCAGTACTTC,CASKLIQSGAYEQYF,-,TRBD2,TRBJ2-7,15,TRBV7-2
TGCGCCAGCAGCCCCCGGGGGGGACGGAACACCATATATTTT,CASSPRGGRNTIYF,few,-,TRBJ1-3,14,TRBV5-1
TGTGCCAGCAGTGAGGCAAGGACCCAGTACTTC,CASSEARTQYF,-,-,TRBJ2-5,11,TRBV25-1
TGTGCCAGCAGTCAAGCCCAGGTGGACAATGAGCAGTTCTTC,CASSQAQVDNEQFF,few,-,TRBJ2-1,14,TRBV28
TGTGCCAGCACCGTGAGGGCAGACACTGAAGCTTTCTTT,CASTVRADTEAFF,-,-,TRBJ1-1,13,TRBV6-5
TGTGCCAGCAGCCCCCAGGCGGGGGTCGGCACTGAGCAGTTCTTC,CASSPQAGVGTEQFF,-,TRBD2,TRBJ2-1,15,TRBV7-2
TGTGCCAGCAGTTTCGACCTACCAGCTGAAGCTTTCTTT,CASSFDLPAEAFF,-,-,TRBJ1-1,13,TRBV7-2
TGTGCCAGCACTCTTAAGATGGGGCGCAATGAGCAGTTCTTC,CASTLKMGRNEQFF,-,-,TRBJ2-1,14,TRBV28
TGCGCCAGCAGCCAGGCGGGGTTCTCCTACGAGCAGTACTTC,CASSQAGFSYEQYF,few,-,TRBJ2-7,14,TRBV4-1
TGCAGTGCTAGACCACAGGGGGTTAAGGACGAGCAGTACTTC,CSARPQGVKDEQYF,many,TRBD1,TRBJ2-7,14,TRBV20-1
TGTGCCTGGAGGACCTCCGGGGCCGCGGCAGGCATTCAGTACTTC,CAWRTSGAAAGIQYF,-,-,TRBJ2-4,15,TRBV30
TGTGCCAGCGCCCGAGGACAGAGCTACCAAGAGACCCAGTACTTC,CASARGQSYQETQYF,few,-,TRBJ2-5,15,TRBV25-1
TGTGCCAGCAGTTACTCCGTTCGGGGAACTTCCTTTAGCAATCAGCCCCAGCATTTT,CASSYSVRGTSFSNQPQHF,-,-,TRBJ1-5,19,TRBV6-2/TRBV6-3
TGTGCCAGCTCAGGTTCGGGGGCTAGCAATCAGCCCCAGCATTTT,CASSGSGASNQPQHF,few,-,TRBJ1-5,15,TRBV18
TGTGCCAGCAGTTCTGGACAGGGAAGATCACCCCTCCACTTT,CASSSGQGRSPLHF,-,TRBD1,TRBJ1-6,14,TRBV28
TGCGCCAGCAGCTTGGGGGGCCCTGATTCACCCCTCCACTTT,CASSLGGPDSPLHF,-,-,TRBJ1-6,14,TRBV5-1
TGTGCCAGCAGTATAGTCCGGGTAGATACGCAGTATTTT,CASSIVRVDTQYF,few,-,TRBJ2-3,13,TRBV7-2
TGTGCCAGCAGTGAAACCCGATCCTATAATTCACCCCTCCACTTT,CASSETRSYNSPLHF,-,-,TRBJ1-6,15,TRBV25-1
TGCGCCAGCAGTCAACCCCTCGACAGGGGGCTATCCTACAATGAGCAGTTCTTC,CASSQPLDRGLSYNEQFF,-,TRBD1,TRBJ2-1,18,TRBV23-1
TGCGCCAGCAGCCAAGTCCATGGAGAAACCTATGGCTACACCTTC,CASSQVHGETYGYTF,-,-,TRBJ1-2,15,TRBV4-3
TGTGCCAGCAGGGCTAAGGACAGGGGATCCTACAATGAGCAGTTCTTC,CASRAKDRGSYNEQFF,-,TRBD1,TRBJ2-1,16,TRBV2
TGCGCCAGCAGCGTGACAGGGACCTATGGCTACACCTTC,CASSVTGTYGYTF,many,TRBD1,TRBJ1-2,13,TRBV5-1
TGTGCCAGCAGCTCCGTGGTAACCGGGGAGCTGTTTTTT,CASSSVVTGELFF,few,-,TRBJ2-2,13,TRBV7-2
TGCGCCAGCAGCCAAGATTGGGGAAAAGAGACCCAGTACTTC,CASSQDWGKETQYF,many,-,TRBJ2-5,14,TRBV4-3
TGCGCCAGCAGCCAGGCCACAGGGAGCTTCCGCACAGATACGCAGTATTTT,CASSQATGSFRTDTQYF,few,-,TRBJ2-3,17,TRBV4-3